A selection of T cell receptor beta chains follows, all from one sample in a study of blood T cell repertoires in COVID-19. Repertoires were generated with immunoSEQ multiplex PCR, while TCRdb's copy carries only in-frame clones and drops some. The sample yields some 130,000 clones, approximately 79% seen once. What was sequenced was PBMCs or T cells enriched from blood (not recorded which). These receptor sequences come from a man aged 40-49 years with acute COVID-19. The CDR3 runs from the conserved cysteine through the conserved F or W. Fields, in order: D gene, clone size, V gene, J gene, CDR3 protein, CDR3 DNA. The D gene is left open where the match is weak. The size entry is marked missing in some rows and otherwise reads once, few, many or a size class.

TRBD2,-,TRBV4-1,TRBJ2-1,CASSQALAGALDNEQFF,TGCGCCAGCAGCCAGGCCCTAGCGGGAGCCTTAGACAATGAGCAGTTCTTC
-,-,TRBV11-2,TRBJ2-7,CASSLDGIDYEQYF,TGTGCCAGCAGCTTAGACGGGATTGACTACGAGCAGTACTTC
TRBD2,-,TRBV4-1,TRBJ2-1,CASSLSGTNEQFF,TGCGCCAGCAGCCTTAGCGGGACCAATGAGCAGTTCTTC
TRBD1,once,TRBV18,TRBJ1-3,CASSPETGLPGNTIYF,TGTGCCAGCTCACCTGAGACAGGGCTTCCTGGAAACACCATATATTTT
-,-,TRBV18,TRBJ2-7,CASSPLRERSGEQYF,TGTGCCAGCTCACCCCTTCGGGAGCGCAGTGGAGAGCAGTACTTC
TRBD1,-,TRBV18,TRBJ1-1,CASSPTKTGVAFF,TGTGCCAGCTCACCAACGAAGACAGGGGTGGCTTTCTTT
TRBD1,-,TRBV18,TRBJ2-2,CASSLQGYGGELFF,TGTGCCAGCTCGCTACAGGGGTACGGCGGGGAGCTGTTTTTT
TRBD1,once,TRBV5-5,TRBJ1-2,CASSPGGRANYGYTF,TGTGCCAGCAGCCCAGGGGGTCGGGCTAACTATGGCTACACCTTC
TRBD1,-,TRBV12-3/TRBV12-4,TRBJ1-6,CASTTGDSPLHF,TGTGCCAGCACTACAGGGGATTCACCCCTCCACTTT
TRBD1,few,TRBV18,TRBJ1-2,CASSPGQLSYGYTF,TGTGCCAGCTCACCGGGACAGCTCTCCTATGGCTACACCTTC
TRBD1,-,TRBV18,TRBJ2-5,CASSTMGQIQETQYF,TGTGCCAGCTCAACAATGGGACAGATTCAAGAGACCCAGTACTTC
-,-,TRBV29-1,TRBJ2-1,CSGLENQGGEQFF,TGCAGCGGATTGGAGAACCAGGGAGGTGAGCAGTTCTTC
TRBD1,-,TRBV3-1/TRBV3-2,TRBJ1-4,CASSRQGGEKLFF,TGTGCCAGCAGTCGACAGGGTGGAGAAAAACTGTTTTTT
TRBD1,-,TRBV6-5,TRBJ1-4,CASHSGTGVEKLFF,TGTGCCAGCCACTCCGGGACAGGGGTCGAAAAACTGTTTTTT
-,-,TRBV10-1,TRBJ1-1,CASRRQQNTEAFF,TGCGCCAGCAGGAGACAGCAGAACACTGAAGCTTTCTTT
-,-,TRBV5-1,TRBJ2-5,CASSLAGITGSETQYF,TGCGCCAGCAGCTTGGCCGGAATAACCGGGTCTGAGACCCAGTACTTC
TRBD1,-,TRBV19,TRBJ1-4,CASTEQGQDKKLFF,TGTGCCAGTACGGAACAAGGACAGGACAAAAAACTGTTTTTT
TRBD1,-,TRBV6-6,TRBJ2-6,CASSKTGGSDGNVLTF,TGTGCCAGCAGTAAAACAGGGGGCTCCGACGGCAACGTCCTGACTTTC
TRBD2,-,TRBV6-5,TRBJ2-7,CASRSPGLELYEQYF,TGTGCCAGCAGATCACCGGGACTAGAACTTTACGAGCAGTACTTC
TRBD1,-,TRBV5-1,TRBJ1-3,CATSPGGSGNTIYF,TGCGCCACTTCTCCAGGGGGCTCTGGAAACACCATATATTTT
TRBD2,many,TRBV7-8,TRBJ2-2,CASSLSGGDTGELFF,TGTGCCAGCAGCTTATCGGGGGGAGACACCGGGGAGCTGTTTTTT
TRBD2,-,TRBV9,TRBJ2-3,CASSVGASGGFTDTQYF,TGTGCCAGCAGCGTAGGGGCTAGCGGGGGATTCACAGATACGCAGTATTTT
TRBD1,-,TRBV3-1/TRBV3-2,TRBJ2-3,CASSVTGTTTDTQYF,TGTGCCAGCAGCGTGACAGGGACCACCACAGATACGCAGTATTTT
-,-,TRBV19,TRBJ2-1,CASSITGQGGSLAGDLNEQFF,TGTGCCAGTAGTATAACCGGACAGGGGGGATCCCTAGCGGGAGATCTGAATGAGCAGTTCTTC
TRBD2,-,TRBV10-3,TRBJ2-3,CAISPRGGATETDTQYF,TGTGCCATCAGTCCCCGGGGGGGGGCGACAGAGACAGATACGCAGTATTTT
TRBD1,-,TRBV19,TRBJ2-3,CASTFRDRGDTQYF,TGTGCCAGTACCTTCCGGGACAGGGGGGATACGCAGTATTTT
-,-,TRBV5-5,TRBJ1-1,CASSWAGQNTEAFF,TGTGCCAGCAGCTGGGCCGGACAGAACACTGAAGCTTTCTTT
-,-,TRBV28,TRBJ1-2,CASSPSGGYTF,TGTGCCAGCAGCCCCTCGGGTGGCTACACCTTC
TRBD1,-,TRBV9,TRBJ1-3,CASSVTGGRNTIYF,TGTGCCAGCAGCGTAACAGGGGGCAGAAACACCATATATTTT
-,few,TRBV9,TRBJ2-7,CASSVDPSEVYEQYF,TGTGCCAGCAGCGTAGATCCTTCAGAGGTCTACGAGCAGTACTTC
-,-,TRBV3-1/TRBV3-2,TRBJ2-1,CASSQVGGTGNNEQFF,TGTGCCAGCAGCCAAGTAGGCGGGACTGGCAACAATGAGCAGTTCTTC
-,-,TRBV19,TRBJ1-2,CASSPEGSVPGRGYTF,TGTGCCAGTAGTCCGGAGGGATCGGTCCCTGGGAGGGGCTACACCTTC
TRBD2,-,TRBV5-4,TRBJ2-1,CASSLALAGYNEQFF,TGTGCCAGCAGCTTGGCACTAGCGGGTTACAATGAGCAGTTCTTC
TRBD2,-,TRBV18,TRBJ2-1,CASSPPSSGSYNEQFF,TGTGCCAGCTCACCACCCAGTAGCGGGAGTTATAATGAGCAGTTCTTC
-,medium-sized,TRBV28,TRBJ1-2,CASSLLMIGGYGYTF,TGTGCCAGCAGTTTGCTTATGATAGGGGGCTATGGCTACACCTTC
-,-,TRBV7-8,TRBJ2-5,CASSPRFLVQETQYF,TGTGCCAGCAGCCCGAGGTTCCTAGTTCAAGAGACCCAGTACTTC
-,-,TRBV7-9,TRBJ2-3,CASSLSGLSTDTQYF,TGTGCCAGCAGCTTATCGGGACTCTCCACAGATACGCAGTATTTT
TRBD2,-,TRBV7-7,TRBJ2-5,CASSLTSGEVETQYF,TGTGCTAGCAGTTTGACTAGCGGGGAAGTGGAGACCCAGTACTTC
-,-,TRBV13,TRBJ2-7,CASSSLDSSYEQYF,TGTGCCAGCAGCTCACTGGACAGCTCCTACGAGCAGTACTTC
-,-,TRBV11-3,TRBJ2-3,CASSSGGGQGADTQYF,TGTGCCAGCAGCTCAGGGGGAGGCCAGGGGGCAGATACGCAGTATTTT
TRBD2,-,TRBV10-1,TRBJ2-5,CASSGRTSGAQYF,TGCGCCAGCTCGGGAAGGACTAGCGGGGCCCAGTACTTC
-,once,TRBV2,TRBJ1-1,CASSEATARSLEAFF,TGTGCCAGCAGTGAAGCAACAGCCCGCAGCCTTGAAGCTTTCTTT
-,-,TRBV7-9,TRBJ1-3,CASSLLSSGNTIYF,TGTGCCAGCAGCTTACTTTCCTCTGGAAACACCATATATTTT
TRBD1,-,TRBV24-1,TRBJ2-1,CATSDLSGGTQFF,TGTGCCACCAGTGATTTGTCAGGGGGTACCCAGTTCTTC
TRBD2,few,TRBV5-1,TRBJ2-2,CASSLSGEGGELFF,TGCGCCAGCAGCTTGTCCGGGGAGGGCGGGGAGCTGTTTTTT
TRBD2,-,TRBV19,TRBJ2-3,CASSMDGTGGFTDTQYF,TGTGCCAGTAGTATGGACGGAACGGGAGGGTTCACAGATACGCAGTATTTT
-,-,TRBV10-3,TRBJ1-1,CAISVGASDAEAFF,TGTGCCATCAGTGTGGGGGCAAGTGATGCTGAAGCTTTCTTT
-,-,TRBV11-3,TRBJ2-1,CASSFSLLSGQQFF,TGTGCCAGCAGCTTCTCTCTTCTTAGCGGCCAGCAGTTCTTC
-,-,TRBV9,TRBJ2-2,CASSVGGTAGELFF,TGTGCCAGCAGCGTAGGTGGGACTGCGGGGGAGCTGTTTTTT
-,-,TRBV12-3/TRBV12-4,TRBJ1-1,CASCQGAITEAFF,TGTGCCAGCTGTCAGGGTGCGATCACTGAAGCTTTCTTT
TRBD1,few,TRBV7-3,TRBJ1-2,CASSASGQGRDGYTF,TGTGCCAGCAGCGCAAGCGGACAGGGAAGAGATGGCTACACCTTC
-,-,TRBV19,TRBJ1-2,CASSKTDSNYGYTF,TGTGCCAGTAGTAAGACGGACTCTAACTATGGCTACACCTTC
-,-,TRBV21-1,TRBJ1-1,CASNTTGTAEAFF,TGTGCCAGCAACACTACAGGGACGGCTGAAGCTTTCTTT
-,-,TRBV5-1,TRBJ2-2,CASSLGRGTGELFF,TGCGCCAGCAGCCTCGGACGGGGCACCGGGGAGCTGTTTTTT